This passage covers 10 T cell receptor beta chains from one sample sequenced in a study of T cells in localized non-small cell lung cancer. Sequencing used immunoSEQ multiplex PCR; TCRdb keeps in-frame clones, though not all of them. The data show about 23,000 clones, with approximately 90% seen just once and about 7.1% held by the top ten. Sequences were derived from peripheral blood, sampled before any cancer treatment. The receptors were gathered from a woman between 40 and 69 years old with stage I lung adenocarcinoma.

This chain links TRBV2 with TRBJ1-1, with a possible D match to TRBD1 (5 bases). The CDR3 has 12 amino acids. The germline V gene encodes CDR1 SNHLY and CDR2 FYNNEI. V was shortened by 4 bases and J by 6 bases, with 9 bases between the two germline ends. The CDR3, as DNA: TGTGCCAGCAGTGGGTCGACAGCTGAAGCTTTCTTT. Its protein is CASSGSTAEAFF.

The chain links TRBV29-1 to TRBJ1-2, with D possibly matching TRBD1 (5 bases). The V gene's germline CDR1 is SQVTM and CDR2 ANQGSEA. V shed 1 base and J shed 2 bases, with 5 bases lying between them. This CDR3 comprises 12 residues. CDR3 DNA: TGCAGCGTTGAAGGACAGAACTATGGCTACACCTTC. Protein product: CSVEGQNYGYTF.

This clone has just one count. V is TRBV6-6 and J is TRBJ1-5; D remains unclear. This CDR3 is 14 amino acids long. CDR1 is MNHNY, CDR2 SVGAGI, per germline (reference sequence). Trimming removed 5 bases from V and 3 bases from J, with 11 bases in between. CDR3 in DNA: TGTGCCAGCAGTCTTCGAGGGATCAATCAGCCCCAGCATTTT. Translated, it gives CASSLRGINQPQHF.

Concerning this clone: Other DNA sequences of this sample code for an identical CDR3. The J gene is TRBJ1-2, the V gene TRBV2; no definite D call. Trimming took off 5 bases at V and 5 bases at J, with 15 bases between the two ends. The V gene's germline CDR1 is SNHLY and CDR2 FYNNEI. This CDR3 spans 14 amino acids. CDR3 amino acids: CASSRVGKPYGYTF. The CDR3 DNA sequence: TGTGCCAGCAGTCGTGTAGGGAAACCGTATGGCTACACCTTC. Together with reference TRBV2 and TRBJ1-2, the CDR3 gives the full variable domain: EPEVTQTPSHQVTQMGQEVILRCVPISNHLYFYWYRQILGQKVEFLVSFYNNEISEKSEIFDDQFSVERPDGSNFTLKIRSTKLEDSAMYFCASSRVGKPYGYTFGSGTRLTVV.

The V and J genes are TRBV18 and TRBJ2-5, with 7 bases that match TRBD1. The J segment lost 4 bases and the V segment lost 6 bases, leaving 11 bases of the junction unmatched. The CDR3 runs to 15 residues. Per the germline V gene, CDR1 is KGHSH and CDR2 is LQKENI. This CDR3 is CASSRTGGYGETQYF. CDR3 DNA: TGTGCCAGCTCCCGGACAGGCGGGTATGGAGAGACCCAGTACTTC.

The chain has TRBV20-1 and TRBJ2-1; no reliable D call. The CDR3 loop spans 11 amino acids. Between the trimmed V and J ends, which lost 8 bases and 6 bases, there was a span of 11 bases. Germline loops: CDR1 DFQATT, CDR2 SNEGSKA (reference sequence). As DNA, the CDR3 is TGCAGTAAAAGACAAGCCAATGAGCAGTTCTTC. It is translated as CSKRQANEQFF.

This chain links TRBV4-1 with TRBJ2-6, with 15 nucleotides matching TRBD2. Per the germline V gene, CDR1 is MGHRA and CDR2 is YSYEKL. The CDR3 is 19 residues long. Trimming removed 1 base from V and 1 base from J; junction bases left unmatched: 2. CDR3 nucleotides: TGCGCCAGCAGCCAAGGGACTAGCGGGAGGGGATCTGGGGCCAACGTCCTGACTTTC. Amino acids: CASSQGTSGRGSGANVLTF.

This clone is categorized as medium-sized. CDR3 region: CSVYRGKAFF. CDR3 coding DNA: TGCAGCGTCTACAGGGGAAAAGCTTTCTTT. This chain connects TRBV29-1 to TRBJ1-1, with 7 positions matching TRBD1. V dropped 6 bases and J dropped 9; count of bases not matched to a gene: 4. Per the germline V gene, CDR1 is SQVTM and CDR2 is ANQGSEA. This CDR3 region has 10 residues.

CDR3 loop: CASSVAPYPDEQYF. CDR3 DNA sequence: TGTGCCAGCAGCGTAGCTCCGTACCCCGACGAGCAGTACTTC. The chain couples TRBV9 to TRBJ2-7; no firm D call. The CDR3 length is 14 residues. Germline V gene sequence: CDR1 SGDLS, CDR2 YYNGEE. The V and J ends lost 0 bases and 5 bases respectively, with 12 bases between them.

DNA of the CDR3: TGTGCCAGCAGTTTCGCTCAGGGACTAGCCAAAAACATTCAGTACTTC. This translates into CASSFAQGLAKNIQYF. The rearrangement joins TRBV28 to TRBJ2-4; weak D call: TRBD2 (6 bases). V was trimmed by 3 bases and J by 0 bases, leaving 12 bases between them. The V gene's germline CDR1 is MDHEN and CDR2 SYDVKM. This CDR3 spans 16 amino acids.